The clone carrying this T cell receptor (beta chain) has more than one count but fewer than ten. Its specificity is not known. Vbeta (60) and Jbeta (13) primers were used in the PCR. Per the authors' pipeline: An analysis that came later counted roughly 80 million unique TCR beta chains, approximately 10 million shared. This table comes from immunoSEQ multiplex PCR, and its TCRdb copy is limited to in-frame clones, with some not included. V and J calls and clone size follow that table, whereas D and trimming were derived from the DNA. The data show some 150,000 clones, with about 80% seen just once and approximately 4.5% held by the top ten. The source of the sample is a study of cytomegalovirus exposure and HLA in healthy donors. Study-wide points: Per a later analysis, 15,000 to 20,000 TCR beta sequences showed association with HLA alleles at 0.05 false discovery rate. Productive status was seen about 90% or about 30% of the time for most TCR beta V segments in an earlier analysis.

The CDR3 covers 12 residues. V was pared by 8 bases and J by 2 bases, with 7 bases between. Germline loops: CDR1 SNHLY, CDR2 FYNNEI. This sequence joins TRBV2 and TRBJ1-5; D is unresolved. The source material was PBMCs. This TCR derives from a man younger than 45 in good health and CMV-seronegative. The CDR3 loop is CASARGNQPQHF. Written as DNA, the CDR3 is TGTGCCAGCGCGAGGGGCAATCAGCCCCAGCATTTT.